These 9 T cell receptor beta chains originate from one sample sequenced in a study of OX40 agonist ivuxolimab in advanced cancers. Libraries were prepared by immunoSEQ multiplex PCR; TCRdb keeps only in-frame clonotypes and omits some of them. The sample consists of some 130,000 clones, approximately 90% of them appearing once. This specimen was CD4+ or CD8+ T cells sorted from blood, taken in a trial of the OX40 agonist ivuxolimab. These TCRs come from an adult with an advanced solid tumor such as melanoma, head and neck, liver or kidney cancer.

For this clone: The sample carries other DNA sequences with the same CDR3. V is TRBV30 and J is TRBJ1-1; D perhaps matches TRBD1 (5 bases). V lost 0 bases and J lost 4, with 9 bases in between. The CDR3 spans 13 residues. The germline V gene encodes CDR1 GTSNPN and CDR2 SVGIG (reference sequence). The chain's CDR3 is CAWSVLGGTEAFF. The CDR3 DNA reads TGTGCCTGGAGTGTACTGGGGGGCACTGAAGCTTTCTTT.

The V and J genes are TRBV28 and TRBJ1-1; unclear D gene. The V gene lost 7 bases and the J gene lost 1 base, with 10 bases spanning the gap. From germline, CDR1 is MDHEN and CDR2 SYDVKM. There are 13 residues in the CDR3. Written as DNA, the CDR3 is TGTGCCAGCATTTCGACACCGAACACTGAAGCTTTCTTT. Amino acids: CASISTPNTEAFF.

The rearrangement joins TRBV7-2 to TRBJ1-3; tentative D call: TRBD1 (6 bases). From germline, CDR1 is SGHTA and CDR2 FQGNSA. The length of the CDR3 is 13 residues. Trimming pared 5 bases from V and 8 bases from J, leaving 13 bases between. CDR3 nucleotide sequence: TGTGCCAGCAGCCGGAAGGGGGGGGACACCATATATTTT. Translating gives CASSRKGGDTIYF.

This chain connects TRBV4-3 to TRBJ1-2; tentatively, D is TRBD1 (5 bases). CDR1 LGHNA and CDR2 YSLEER come from the germline V gene. The CDR3 runs to 15 residues. V lost 0 bases and J 3 bases, leaving 11 bases between the germline ends. CDR3 residues: CASSQDGAVDYGYTF. CDR3 DNA: TGCGCCAGCAGCCAAGATGGGGCGGTCGACTATGGCTACACCTTC.

The rearrangement uses TRBV6-5 and TRBJ1-4, with TRBD1 as a possible D gene (5 bases). V was cut by 2 bases and J by 6 bases, with 13 bases left in between. Germline V lookup: CDR1 MNHEY, CDR2 SVGAGI. This CDR3 spans 15 amino acids. The CDR3 region has the DNA TGTGCCAGCAGTTACAACGCCGCGGGGGATGAAAAACTGTTTTTT. Protein product: CASSYNAAGDEKLFF.

The rearrangement joins TRBV11-2 to TRBJ2-3, with a weak D call TRBD1 (5 bases). There are 16 residues in the CDR3. V was pared by 3 bases and J by 1 base, with 14 bases between. Per germline, CDR1 SGHAT and CDR2 FQNNGV. CDR3 in amino acids: CASSFSQARGTDTQYF. CDR3 coding DNA: TGTGCCAGCAGCTTCTCTCAGGCCAGGGGCACAGATACGCAGTATTTT. The full variable domain, completed using reference TRBV11-2 and TRBJ2-3, is EAGVAQSPRYKIIEKRQSVAFWCNPISGHATLYWYQQILGQGPKLLIQFQNNGVVDDSQLPKDRFSAERLKGVDSTLKIQPAKLEDSAVYLCASSFSQARGTDTQYFGPGTRLTVL.

This clone was detected once. This chain connects TRBV11-2 to TRBJ1-4; TRBD1 is a possible D gene (6 bases). Between the trimmed V and J ends, which lost 4 bases and 8 bases, there was a span of 11 bases. The CDR3 sequence is 13 residues long. Germline V gives CDR1 SGHAT, CDR2 FQNNGV. The CDR3: CASSSGAREKLFF. The CDR3 region has the DNA TGTGCCAGCAGCTCAGGGGCCAGGGAAAAACTGTTTTTT.

This CDR3 is CASTLAGTYEQYF. Here the CDR3 DNA reads TGTGCCAGCACGCTAGCGGGTACCTACGAGCAGTACTTC. This sequence joins TRBV6-1 and TRBJ2-7; TRBD2 matches 8 bases. V shed 7 bases, J shed 2 bases, and the junction held 4 bases outside the gene matches. CDR1 and CDR2 from the germline V gene are MNHNS and SASEGT. The CDR3 loop spans 13 amino acids.

The DNA for the CDR3 is TGTGCCACAAACTCAGGGGCGGACACTGAAGCTTTCTTT. Its protein is CATNSGADTEAFF. The V and J genes are TRBV19 and TRBJ1-1; a possible D gene is TRBD1 (6 bases). Trimming took off 10 bases at V and 3 bases at J, with 15 bases between the two ends. CDR1 and CDR2 from the germline V gene are LNHDA and SQIVND (reference sequence). There are 13 residues in the CDR3.